This T cell receptor beta chain is from a study of T cells in Graves' hyperthyroidism and ophthalmopathy. Graves' hyperthyroidism showing no ophthalmopathy progression within 18 months was considered stable. This clonotype turned up a few times. Template material for amplifying TCR beta CDR3 regions consisted of RNA transcripts. HTBI primers were employed in a first-round RT-PCR of the TCR CDR3. TCRdb re-called the multiplex PCR reads with MiXCR, one entry per CDR3 protein. The sample has 500,000 to 700,000 distinct CDR3 sequences, 16% seen once. This CDR3 spans 11 amino acids. Between the trimmed V and J ends, which lost 0 bases and 7 bases, there was a span of 7 bases. Germline lookup yields CDR1 DFQATT and CDR2 SNEGSKA (reference sequence).

The TCR sequence derives from a young woman with Graves' hyperthyroidism. This sequence joins TRBV20-1 and TRBJ2-7; D might be TRBD2 (5 bases). Sample: blood. The CDR3 DNA reads TGCAGTGCTAGAGATGGGGAGGAGCAGTACTTC. Protein: CSARDGEEQYF.